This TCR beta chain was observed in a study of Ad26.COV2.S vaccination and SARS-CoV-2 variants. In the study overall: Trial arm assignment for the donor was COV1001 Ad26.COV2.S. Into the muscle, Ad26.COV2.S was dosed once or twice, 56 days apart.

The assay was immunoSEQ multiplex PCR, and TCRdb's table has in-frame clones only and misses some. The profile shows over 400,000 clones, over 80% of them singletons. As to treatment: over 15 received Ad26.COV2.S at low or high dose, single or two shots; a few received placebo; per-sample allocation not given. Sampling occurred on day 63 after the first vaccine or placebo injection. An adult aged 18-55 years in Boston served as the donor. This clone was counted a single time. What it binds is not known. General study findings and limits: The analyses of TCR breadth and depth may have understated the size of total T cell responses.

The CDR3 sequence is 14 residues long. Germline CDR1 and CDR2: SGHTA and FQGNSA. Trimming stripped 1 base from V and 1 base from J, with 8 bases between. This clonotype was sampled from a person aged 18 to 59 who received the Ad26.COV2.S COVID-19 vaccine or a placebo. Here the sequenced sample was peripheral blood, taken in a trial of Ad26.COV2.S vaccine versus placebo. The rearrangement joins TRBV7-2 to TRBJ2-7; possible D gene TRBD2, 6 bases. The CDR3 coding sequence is TGTGCCAGCAGCTTAGACGGGGGATCCTACGAGCAGTACTTC. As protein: CASSLDGGSYEQYF.